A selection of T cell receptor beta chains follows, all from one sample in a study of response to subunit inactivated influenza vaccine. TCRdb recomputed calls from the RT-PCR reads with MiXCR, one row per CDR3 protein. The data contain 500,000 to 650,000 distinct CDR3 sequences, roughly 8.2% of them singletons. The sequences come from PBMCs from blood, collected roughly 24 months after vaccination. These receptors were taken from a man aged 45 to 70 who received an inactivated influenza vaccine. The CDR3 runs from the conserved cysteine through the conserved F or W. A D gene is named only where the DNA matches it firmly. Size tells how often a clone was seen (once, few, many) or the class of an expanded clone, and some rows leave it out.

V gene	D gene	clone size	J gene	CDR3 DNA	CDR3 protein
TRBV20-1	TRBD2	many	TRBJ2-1	TGCAGTGCTAGAATTAGCGGGACGGGCCTAACCTACAATGAGCAGTTCTTC	CSARISGTGLTYNEQFF
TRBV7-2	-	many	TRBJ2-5	TGTGCCAGCAGCCAATACAGGGAGGAGACCCAGTACTTC	CASSQYREETQYF
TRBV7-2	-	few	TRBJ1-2	TGTGCCAGCAGCTTGGGGCCGGACGCAGCCAGTTACACCTTC	CASSLGPDAASYTF
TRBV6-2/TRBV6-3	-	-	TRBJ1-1	TGTCCCAGCACCGACACGGGGGACACTGAAGCTTTCTTT	CPSTDTGDTEAFF
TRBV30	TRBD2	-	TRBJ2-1	TGTGCCTGGAGGCCGACTAGCGGGTACTACAATGAGCAGTTCTTC	CAWRPTSGYYNEQFF
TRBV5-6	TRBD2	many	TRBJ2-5	TGTGCCAGCAGCCCCGGGACTACCATGGGGACCCAGTACTTC	CASSPGTTMGTQYF
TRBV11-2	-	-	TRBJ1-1	TGTGCCAGCAGCTCACTCAGGACGGGTGAAGCTTTCTTT	CASSSLRTGEAFF
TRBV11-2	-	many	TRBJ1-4	TGTGCCAGCAGCTTAGGGGAAAGGGAAAAACTGTTTTTT	CASSLGEREKLFF
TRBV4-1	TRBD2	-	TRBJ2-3	TGCGCCAGCAGCCAAATTTTGGGACTAACCGCTTCTAGCACAGATACGCAGTATTTT	CASSQILGLTASSTDTQYF
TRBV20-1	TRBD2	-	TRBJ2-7	TGCAGTGCCAGGAATAGCGGGGGGGCCAACGAGCAGTACTTC	CSARNSGGANEQYF
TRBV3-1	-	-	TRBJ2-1	TGTGCCAGCAGCCAAGACCCCCCATCGTTGGGAGTCTCCTACAATGAGCAGTTCTTC	CASSQDPPSLGVSYNEQFF
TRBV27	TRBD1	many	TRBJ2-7	TGCGCCAGCAGTGGACAGGGGGCCTACGAGCAGTACTTC	CASSGQGAYEQYF
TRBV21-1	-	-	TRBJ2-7	TGTGCCAGCAGCACCATACGCCGTCGGCAGATCTTCCACGAGCAGTACTTC	CASSTIRRRQIFHEQYF
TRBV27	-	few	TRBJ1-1	TGTGCCAGCAGCTCACTAGCAATGAACACTGAAGCTTTCTTT	CASSSLAMNTEAFF
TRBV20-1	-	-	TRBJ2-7	TGCAGTGCTACTAGCTTGGACGAGCAGTACTTC	CSATSLDEQYF
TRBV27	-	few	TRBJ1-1	TGTGCCAGCAGCACTCTTTCGACGGGAGGGGTGAACACTGAAGCTTTCTTT	CASSTLSTGGVNTEAFF
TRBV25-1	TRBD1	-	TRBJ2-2	TGTGCCAGCAATGCGGGACAGGTGAACACCGGGGAGCTGTTTTTT	CASNAGQVNTGELFF
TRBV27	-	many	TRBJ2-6	TGTGCCAGCAGTAAAGGAGTCTCTGGGGCCAACGTCCTGACTTTC	CASSKGVSGANVLTF
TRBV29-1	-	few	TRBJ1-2	TGCAGCGTTTTAGGTGGTGGATGGACTAACTATGGCTACACCTTC	CSVLGGGWTNYGYTF
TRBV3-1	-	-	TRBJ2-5	TGTGCCAGCAGCCAAAGCTCGGCGAAGACCCAGTACTTC	CASSQSSAKTQYF
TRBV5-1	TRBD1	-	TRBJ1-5	TGCGCCAGCAGCCCACAGGGGGCTTACAATCAGCCCCAGCATTTT	CASSPQGAYNQPQHF
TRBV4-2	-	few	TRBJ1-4	TGTGCCAGCAGCCAAGATGTCAACAGGAATGAAAAACTGTTTTTT	CASSQDVNRNEKLFF
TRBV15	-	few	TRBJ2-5	TGTGCCACCAGCAGGGGGGCAAGGGAGACCCAGTACTTC	CATSRGARETQYF
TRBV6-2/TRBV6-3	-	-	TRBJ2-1	TGTGCCAGCAACCCCCCGGTATACAATGAGCAGTTCTTC	CASNPPVYNEQFF
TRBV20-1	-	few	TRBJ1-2	TGCAGTGCCAGTGGAAGACAGCTGATCTATGGCTACACCTTC	CSASGRQLIYGYTF
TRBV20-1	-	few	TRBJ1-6	TGCAGTGCTAGAGAGGAGAGCTCCTATAATTCACCCCTCCACTTT	CSAREESSYNSPLHF
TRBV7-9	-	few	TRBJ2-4	TGTGCCAGCAGCTCTTGGACCTCAGGGCGTGAAAACATTCAGTACTTC	CASSSWTSGRENIQYF
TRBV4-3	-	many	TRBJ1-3	TGCGCCAGCAGCCAAGTCCTCGCAGGGAACTCTGGAAACACCATATATTTT	CASSQVLAGNSGNTIYF
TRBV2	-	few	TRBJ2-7	TGTGCCAGCAGGTCCGGCGACAGCCTCTACGAGCAGTACTTC	CASRSGDSLYEQYF
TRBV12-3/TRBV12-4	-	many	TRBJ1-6	TGTGCCAGCAGTAAGACAGATGATAATTCACCCCTCCACTTT	CASSKTDDNSPLHF
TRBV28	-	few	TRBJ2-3	TGTGCCAGCAGTTTATCGACGGACTCTAGCACAGATACGCAGTATTTT	CASSLSTDSSTDTQYF
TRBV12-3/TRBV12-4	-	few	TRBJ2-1	TGTGCCAGCAGTTTGGAACTAGATCATGAGCAGTTCTTC	CASSLELDHEQFF
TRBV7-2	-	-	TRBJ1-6	TGTGCCAGCAGCTTTGGACTAAATAATTCACCCCTCCACTTT	CASSFGLNNSPLHF
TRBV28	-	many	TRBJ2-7	TGTGCCAGCAGCCTCCTGAGTAGACAAAACGAGCAGTACTTC	CASSLLSRQNEQYF
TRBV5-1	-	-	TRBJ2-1	TGCGCCAGCAGCTTGGGACAGACGATTACCTACAATGAGCAGTTCTTC	CASSLGQTITYNEQFF
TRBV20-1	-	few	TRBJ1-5	TGCAGTGCTAGTCAGTGGCCCCAGCATTTT	CSASQWPQHF
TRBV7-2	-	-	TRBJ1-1	TGTGCCAGCAGCCCGGCGGTGAACACTGAAGCTTTCTTT	CASSPAVNTEAFF
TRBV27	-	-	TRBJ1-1	TGTGCCAGCAGACACCCGGACAGTGAAGCTTTCTTT	CASRHPDSEAFF
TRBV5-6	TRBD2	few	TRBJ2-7	TGTGCCAGCAGCGTGACGGGAGGGAACGAGCAGTACTTC	CASSVTGGNEQYF
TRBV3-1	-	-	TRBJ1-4	TGTGCCAGCAGCTCTACGGCAGGCGGCAGTGAAAAACTGTTTTTT	CASSSTAGGSEKLFF
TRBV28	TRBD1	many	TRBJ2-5	TGTGCCAGCAGTTTTCCCGGTACTTTCAGACAGGGGGCAGAGACCCAGTACTTC	CASSFPGTFRQGAETQYF
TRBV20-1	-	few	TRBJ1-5	TGCAGTGCTGGGGCTGGGGCTAGCAATCAGCCCCAGCATTTT	CSAGAGASNQPQHF
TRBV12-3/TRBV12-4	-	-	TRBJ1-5	TGTGCCAGCACCTTACAGGGCTATCAACCCCGGCATTTT	CASTLQGYQPRHF
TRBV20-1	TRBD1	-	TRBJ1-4	TGCTGTGCTACCTTTGGAGTAGGACAGGGGAGAGAAAAACTGTTTTTT	CCATFGVGQGREKLFF
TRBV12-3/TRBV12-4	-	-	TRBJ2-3	TGTGCCAGCAGAGCGCTAACAGGGCGTGGGACAGATACGCAGTATTTT	CASRALTGRGTDTQYF
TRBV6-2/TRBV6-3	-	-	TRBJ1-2	TGTGCCAGCAGTTACTCGAATAGAAATGGCTACACCTTC	CASSYSNRNGYTF
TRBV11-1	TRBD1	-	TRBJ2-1	TGTGCCAGCAGCTTAGTGGGGACAGGGAAGGGAAACTACACCTACAATGAGCAGTTCTTC	CASSLVGTGKGNYTYNEQFF
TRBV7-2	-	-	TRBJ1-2	TGTGCCAGCAGCTTAGTTGGGTTATCCCCGGACGATGGCTACACCTTC	CASSLVGLSPDDGYTF
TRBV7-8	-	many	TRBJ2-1	TGTGCCAGCAGCCCCCGCGGCAGCGGTAACTACAATGAGCAGTTCTTC	CASSPRGSGNYNEQFF
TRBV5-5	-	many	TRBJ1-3	TGTGCCAGCAGCTTGAGGGAAACAACGAACACCATATATTTT	CASSLRETTNTIYF
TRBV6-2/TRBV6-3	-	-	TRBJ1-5	TGTGCCAGCAGTCCCCAGTACCCTCAGCCCCAGCATTTT	CASSPQYPQPQHF
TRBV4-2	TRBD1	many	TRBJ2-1	TGTGCCAGCAGCCAAGAGGACAGGGGGCAAAGGAATGAGCAGTTCTTC	CASSQEDRGQRNEQFF
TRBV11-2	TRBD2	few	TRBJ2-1	TGTGCCAGCAGCTCCCAACTAGCGGGGGGCTCCTACAATGAGCAGTTCTTC	CASSSQLAGGSYNEQFF
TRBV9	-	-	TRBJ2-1	TGTGCCAGCAGCGTGGCACCACAGGGCTCGGAGCAGTTCTTC	CASSVAPQGSEQFF
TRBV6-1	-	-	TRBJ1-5	TGTGCCAGCAACAAAGGGAGCGGTCTTGGGCCCCAGCATTTT	CASNKGSGLGPQHF
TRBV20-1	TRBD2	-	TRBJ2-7	TGCAGTGCTAGAGATAGCGGGACTAGTCGATACGAGCAGTACTTC	CSARDSGTSRYEQYF
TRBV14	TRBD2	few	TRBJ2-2	TGTGCCAGCAGCCCAGGGGGACTAGCGGGGACCGGGGAGCTGTTTTTT	CASSPGGLAGTGELFF